The rows below give T cell receptor beta chains drawn from one sample of a study of OX40 agonist ivuxolimab in advanced cancers. TCRdb's copy holds only in-frame clones and misses some; the assay was immunoSEQ multiplex PCR. The sample records tens of thousands of clones, around four fifths being singletons. This sample comprised CD4+ or CD8+ T cells sorted from blood, obtained in a trial of the OX40 agonist ivuxolimab. The receptors derive from an adult with an advanced solid tumor such as melanoma, head and neck, liver or kidney cancer. The conserved cysteine and the conserved F or W are not part of the CDR3 here.

J gene: TRBJ2-7
V gene: TRBV10-3
CDR3 protein: AISDGGQGLDEQY

J gene: TRBJ1-4
V gene: TRBV7-6
CDR3 protein: ASSPTEGEKLF

J gene: TRBJ1-1
V gene: TRBV5-4
CDR3 protein: ASSSAGEAF

J gene: TRBJ1-1
V gene: TRBV18
CDR3 protein: ASSPGQGSENTEAF

J gene: TRBJ2-5
V gene: TRBV5-6
CDR3 protein: ASQPGPRETQY

J gene: TRBJ1-6
V gene: TRBV4-2
CDR3 protein: ASSGGGDRIGSYNSPLH

J gene: TRBJ2-7
V gene: TRBV30
CDR3 protein: AWGQGGEQY

J gene: TRBJ2-7
V gene: TRBV10-3
CDR3 protein: AIRPTGAQSYEQY

J gene: TRBJ1-1
V gene: TRBV5-1
CDR3 protein: ASSWGQLNTEAF

J gene: TRBJ1-2
V gene: TRBV19
CDR3 protein: ASSIARQGGLYGYT

J gene: TRBJ2-2
V gene: TRBV5-8
CDR3 protein: ASSLAGRRAGELF

J gene: TRBJ1-6
V gene: TRBV7-9
CDR3 protein: ASSLGESNSPLH

J gene: TRBJ2-3
V gene: TRBV9
CDR3 protein: ASSAGIRSDTQY

J gene: TRBJ2-7
V gene: TRBV4-3
CDR3 protein: ASSQVGRSDYEQY

J gene: TRBJ2-3
V gene: TRBV9
CDR3 protein: ASSPGGGVITDTQY

J gene: TRBJ1-5
V gene: TRBV7-8
CDR3 protein: ASSLRRYSNQPQH

J gene: TRBJ2-2
V gene: TRBV30
CDR3 protein: AWSTGTSGELF

J gene: TRBJ1-2
V gene: TRBV6-6
CDR3 protein: ASTHREYGYT

J gene: TRBJ2-2
V gene: TRBV7-8
CDR3 protein: ASSWGNTGELF

J gene: TRBJ2-3
V gene: TRBV19
CDR3 protein: ASSTLTDTQY

J gene: TRBJ1-4
V gene: TRBV19
CDR3 protein: ASSGTGGEKLF

J gene: TRBJ1-5
V gene: TRBV2
CDR3 protein: ASSAQTGGYQPQH

J gene: TRBJ1-6
V gene: TRBV5-8
CDR3 protein: ASSSDLNNSPLH

J gene: TRBJ1-1
V gene: TRBV5-4
CDR3 protein: ASSLGGGTEAF

J gene: TRBJ1-1
V gene: TRBV2
CDR3 protein: ASLQGLSNTEAF

J gene: TRBJ2-3
V gene: TRBV6-5
CDR3 protein: ASSYSISGGLSSQY

J gene: TRBJ1-5
V gene: TRBV5-8
CDR3 protein: ASSSGQGLQPQH

J gene: TRBJ2-1
V gene: TRBV7-2
CDR3 protein: ASSFGLAGWGEQF

J gene: TRBJ2-3
V gene: TRBV2
CDR3 protein: ASNRDFTDTQY

J gene: TRBJ1-1
V gene: TRBV6-5
CDR3 protein: ASSYGRGTEAF

J gene: TRBJ1-5
V gene: TRBV2
CDR3 protein: ASSGTVNQPQH

J gene: TRBJ1-4
V gene: TRBV27
CDR3 protein: ASSPREGAYEKLF

J gene: TRBJ1-5
V gene: TRBV19
CDR3 protein: AGSGTGGKGNQPQH

J gene: TRBJ1-2
V gene: TRBV29-1
CDR3 protein: SVRIIGQGGNGYT

J gene: TRBJ2-7
V gene: TRBV5-4
CDR3 protein: ASSSSGGGRGYEQY